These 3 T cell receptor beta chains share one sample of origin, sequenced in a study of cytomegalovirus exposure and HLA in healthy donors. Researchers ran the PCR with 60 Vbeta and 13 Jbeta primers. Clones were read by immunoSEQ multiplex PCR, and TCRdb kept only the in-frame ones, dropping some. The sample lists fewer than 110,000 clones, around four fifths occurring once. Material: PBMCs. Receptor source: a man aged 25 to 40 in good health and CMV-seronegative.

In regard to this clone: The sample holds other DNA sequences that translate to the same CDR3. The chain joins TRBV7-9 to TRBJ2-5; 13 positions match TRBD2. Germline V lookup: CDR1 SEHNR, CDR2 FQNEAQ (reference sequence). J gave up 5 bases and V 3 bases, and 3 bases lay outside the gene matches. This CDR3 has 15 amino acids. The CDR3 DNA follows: TGTGCCAGCAGCTTGGTACTAGCGGGAGGGGAGACCCAGTACTTC. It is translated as CASSLVLAGGETQYF.

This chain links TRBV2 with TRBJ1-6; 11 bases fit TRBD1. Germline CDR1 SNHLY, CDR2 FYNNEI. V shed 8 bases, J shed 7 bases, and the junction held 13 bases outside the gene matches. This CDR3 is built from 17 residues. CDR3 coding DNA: TGTGCCAGCGGCCGAGGACAGGGGGCGCGAAGGAATTCACCCCTCCACTTT. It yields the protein CASGRGQGARRNSPLHF. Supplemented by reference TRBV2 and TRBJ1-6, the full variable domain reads EPEVTQTPSHQVTQMGQEVILRCVPISNHLYFYWYRQILGQKVEFLVSFYNNEISEKSEIFDDQFSVERPDGSNFTLKIRSTKLEDSAMYFCASGRGQGARRNSPLHFGNGTRLTVT.

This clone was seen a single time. CDR3 amino acids: CASSLGQVYSNQPQHF. Here the CDR3 DNA reads TGTGCCAGCAGCTTAGGGCAGGTTTATAGCAATCAGCCCCAGCATTTT. The rearrangement links TRBV7-8 to TRBJ1-5, with no clear D. CDR1 and CDR2 (germline): SGHVS, FQNEAQ. V was trimmed by 1 base and J by 0 bases, leaving 10 bases between them. The CDR3 runs 16 residues.